The rows below give T cell receptor beta chains drawn from one sample of a study of cytomegalovirus exposure and HLA in healthy donors. TCRdb's copy holds only in-frame clones and misses some; the assay was immunoSEQ multiplex PCR. The table lists around 40,000 clones, roughly three quarters of them singletons. Sequenced material: PBMCs. These receptors came from a man aged 25-45 years in good health and CMV-seronegative. Both conserved end residues are part of each CDR3. The D gene is left open where the match is weak. Some rows have no size entry. The others give once, few or many, or a class for an expanded clone.

CDR3aa: CASSLYTGSDYEQYF
CDR3nt: TGTGCCAGCAGCTTATACACAGGGTCGGACTACGAGCAGTACTTC
v_gene: TRBV11-2
d_gene: NA
abundance: NA
j_gene: TRBJ2-7

CDR3aa: CASSLVVFEQYF
CDR3nt: TGTGCCAGCAGCTTAGTAGTCTTCGAGCAGTACTTC
v_gene: TRBV7-2
d_gene: NA
abundance: NA
j_gene: TRBJ2-7

CDR3aa: CASSWGQVNTEAFF
CDR3nt: TGTGCCAGTAGCTGGGGACAGGTGAACACTGAAGCTTTCTTT
v_gene: TRBV19
d_gene: TRBD1
abundance: NA
j_gene: TRBJ1-1

CDR3aa: CATSRVLPTNQPQHF
CDR3nt: TGTGCCACCAGCAGAGTTCTCCCGACTAATCAGCCCCAGCATTTT
v_gene: TRBV15
d_gene: NA
abundance: once
j_gene: TRBJ1-5

CDR3aa: CASSGHLNTEAFF
CDR3nt: TGTGCCAGCAGCGGACATTTGAACACTGAAGCTTTCTTT
v_gene: TRBV2
d_gene: NA
abundance: NA
j_gene: TRBJ1-1

CDR3aa: CASSRTEVYGYTF
CDR3nt: TGTGCCAGCAGCAGAACAGAAGTCTATGGCTACACCTTC
v_gene: TRBV6-1
d_gene: NA
abundance: NA
j_gene: TRBJ1-2

CDR3aa: CASSPQGDEQFF
CDR3nt: TGCGCCAGCAGCCCGCAGGGGGATGAGCAGTTCTTC
v_gene: TRBV5-1
d_gene: TRBD1
abundance: NA
j_gene: TRBJ2-1

CDR3aa: CASSTLAGGGHEQFF
CDR3nt: TGTGCCAGCAGTACACTAGCGGGAGGTGGGCACGAGCAGTTCTTC
v_gene: TRBV5-4
d_gene: TRBD2
abundance: NA
j_gene: TRBJ2-1

CDR3aa: CASSVTGIGGELFF
CDR3nt: TGTGCCAGCAGCGTGACAGGGATTGGCGGGGAGCTGTTTTTT
v_gene: TRBV9
d_gene: TRBD1
abundance: NA
j_gene: TRBJ2-2

CDR3aa: CASSQDGGTSGISYEQYF
CDR3nt: TGCGCCAGCAGCCAAGATGGGGGGACTAGCGGAATTTCCTACGAGCAGTACTTC
v_gene: TRBV4-1
d_gene: TRBD2
abundance: NA
j_gene: TRBJ2-7